This T cell receptor (beta chain) came from a study of blood T cells in healthy people across ages. With 6 bases removed from V and 5 bases from J, the gap between germline ends came to 10 bases. The CDR3 covers 13 residues. The germline CDR1 and CDR2 sequences are MNHEY and SMNVEV (reference sequence). Sample-barcoded 5' priming and a J-beta primer mix drove a second PCR of roughly 7 to 11 cycles. Via MiXCR, TCRdb re-called the 5' RACE reads, giving one row per CDR3 protein. The sample consists of hundreds of thousands of distinct CDR3 sequences, under 30% of them appearing once. These records were also assigned to another study, of T cells of mothers and their children.

The gene calls are TRBV27 and TRBJ1-4; D ambiguous. The sequenced sample consisted of blood. The clonotype comes from a boy aged 5-17 years in good health. The CDR3 nucleotides are TGTGCCAGCAGGGACGCGCGAAATGAAAAACTGTTTTTT. Protein sequence: CASRDARNEKLFF.